This is a list of T cell receptor beta chains from one sample in a study of blood T cell repertoires in COVID-19. Using immunoSEQ multiplex PCR, the repertoire was profiled, and TCRdb retains in-frame clones only, with some absent. The table records about 24,000 clones, roughly 89% of them present only once. Material for sequencing was peripheral blood. The receptors shown here come from a woman between 70 and 85 years old with active COVID-19. Each CDR3 is given with its conserved first and last residue. The D gene is left open where the match is weak. Clone size appears in some rows only: once, few, many, or a class for an expanded clone.

j_gene: TRBJ1-1
v_gene: TRBV28
d_gene: NA
abundance: NA
CDR3aa: CASSTDRPEAFF
CDR3nt: TGTGCCAGCAGTACCGACAGACCTGAAGCTTTCTTT

j_gene: TRBJ1-5
v_gene: TRBV19
d_gene: NA
abundance: NA
CDR3aa: CASSIVVAGFNQPQHF
CDR3nt: TGTGCCAGTAGTATAGTGGTGGCAGGATTCAATCAGCCCCAGCATTTT

j_gene: TRBJ1-2
v_gene: TRBV7-2
d_gene: NA
abundance: NA
CDR3aa: CASSPARSYGYTF
CDR3nt: TGTGCCAGCAGCCCCGCGAGGTCCTATGGCTACACCTTC

j_gene: TRBJ1-5
v_gene: TRBV13
d_gene: NA
abundance: medium-sized
CDR3aa: CASSLRGGATRNQPQHF
CDR3nt: TGTGCCAGCAGCCTCCGCGGGGGAGCGACGCGCAATCAGCCCCAGCATTTT

j_gene: TRBJ1-6
v_gene: TRBV3-1/TRBV3-2
d_gene: NA
abundance: NA
CDR3aa: CASSQGRMPLHF
CDR3nt: TGTGCCAGCAGCCAGGGCAGGATGCCCCTCCACTTT

j_gene: TRBJ2-1
v_gene: TRBV9
d_gene: NA
abundance: once
CDR3aa: CASSVGGGRNNEQFF
CDR3nt: TGTGCCAGCAGCGTAGGTGGGGGCCGGAATAATGAGCAGTTCTTC

j_gene: TRBJ2-7
v_gene: TRBV7-2
d_gene: TRBD1
abundance: NA
CDR3aa: CASSQTGQANRQYF
CDR3nt: TGTGCCAGCAGCCAGACGGGACAGGCCAACAGGCAGTACTTC

j_gene: TRBJ1-1
v_gene: TRBV2
d_gene: NA
abundance: NA
CDR3aa: CASKSRTENTEAFF
CDR3nt: TGTGCCAGCAAGTCCCGGACAGAGAACACTGAAGCTTTCTTT

j_gene: TRBJ1-1
v_gene: TRBV12-3/TRBV12-4
d_gene: NA
abundance: NA
CDR3aa: CASSLRSGGEAFF
CDR3nt: TGTGCCAGCAGTTTACGGAGTGGAGGGGAAGCTTTCTTT

j_gene: TRBJ1-5
v_gene: TRBV6-5
d_gene: TRBD1
abundance: NA
CDR3aa: CASSLGAGGTNQPQHF
CDR3nt: TGTGCCAGCAGTTTGGGCGCAGGGGGGACCAATCAGCCCCAGCATTTT

j_gene: TRBJ1-1
v_gene: TRBV6-2/TRBV6-3
d_gene: TRBD1
abundance: NA
CDR3aa: CASSLGTGEAFF
CDR3nt: TGTGCCAGCAGCCTAGGGACAGGGGAAGCTTTCTTT

j_gene: TRBJ1-6
v_gene: TRBV30
d_gene: TRBD1
abundance: NA
CDR3aa: CAWSAGTGGGNSPLHF
CDR3nt: TGTGCCTGGAGCGCCGGGACAGGGGGGGGGAATTCACCCCTCCACTTT

j_gene: TRBJ1-2
v_gene: TRBV5-1
d_gene: NA
abundance: NA
CDR3aa: CASSLSGYGYTF
CDR3nt: TGCGCCAGCAGCTTGAGCGGCTATGGCTACACCTTC

j_gene: TRBJ1-6
v_gene: TRBV15
d_gene: TRBD1
abundance: once
CDR3aa: CATSRDQDRGNSPLHF
CDR3nt: TGTGCCACCAGCAGAGATCAGGACAGGGGGAATTCACCCCTCCACTTT

j_gene: TRBJ2-1
v_gene: TRBV3-1/TRBV3-2
d_gene: NA
abundance: NA
CDR3aa: CASREQGTYNEQFF
CDR3nt: TGTGCCAGCCGCGAACAGGGAACCTACAATGAGCAGTTCTTC

j_gene: TRBJ2-5
v_gene: TRBV21-1
d_gene: NA
abundance: NA
CDR3aa: CASSPGTVQETQYF
CDR3nt: TGTGCCAGCAGCCCCGGGACAGTCCAAGAGACCCAGTACTTC

j_gene: TRBJ1-2
v_gene: TRBV7-9
d_gene: TRBD1
abundance: NA
CDR3aa: CASSATGGDGYTF
CDR3nt: TGTGCCAGCAGCGCGACAGGGGGCGATGGCTACACCTTC

j_gene: TRBJ2-1
v_gene: TRBV19
d_gene: TRBD2
abundance: NA
CDR3aa: CASSWARGAGIYNEQFF
CDR3nt: TGTGCCAGTAGTTGGGCCCGCGGAGCGGGAATCTACAATGAGCAGTTCTTC

j_gene: TRBJ2-7
v_gene: TRBV24-1
d_gene: NA
abundance: NA
CDR3aa: CATSDEVVCYEQYF
CDR3nt: TGTGCCACCAGTGATGAGGTAGTATGCTACGAGCAGTACTTC

j_gene: TRBJ2-5
v_gene: TRBV7-9
d_gene: NA
abundance: once
CDR3aa: CASSLRAEQETQYF
CDR3nt: TGTGCCAGCAGCTTGAGAGCGGAACAAGAGACCCAGTACTTC

j_gene: TRBJ2-7
v_gene: TRBV18
d_gene: TRBD1
abundance: NA
CDR3aa: CASSQQGGSYEQYF
CDR3nt: TGTGCCAGCTCACAACAGGGGGGTTCCTACGAGCAGTACTTC

j_gene: TRBJ2-5
v_gene: TRBV5-1
d_gene: TRBD2
abundance: NA
CDR3aa: CASRAGGQESSQYF
CDR3nt: TGCGCCAGCAGAGCGGGGGGGCAAGAATCGTCCCAGTACTTC

j_gene: TRBJ1-3
v_gene: TRBV7-8
d_gene: TRBD1
abundance: NA
CDR3aa: CASSLDRGSGNTIYF
CDR3nt: TGTGCCAGCAGCCTAGACAGGGGCTCTGGAAACACCATATATTTT

j_gene: TRBJ2-1
v_gene: TRBV5-1
d_gene: NA
abundance: NA
CDR3aa: CASSLTGGSYNEQFF
CDR3nt: TGCGCCAGCAGCTTAACCGGGGGCTCCTACAATGAGCAGTTCTTC

j_gene: TRBJ2-3
v_gene: TRBV29-1
d_gene: NA
abundance: NA
CDR3aa: CSVEEAQGPDTQYF
CDR3nt: TGCAGCGTTGAAGAGGCCCAGGGCCCAGATACGCAGTATTTT

j_gene: TRBJ2-7
v_gene: TRBV4-2
d_gene: TRBD1
abundance: few
CDR3aa: CASSQVPGTGAYEQYF
CDR3nt: TGTGCCAGCAGCCAAGTTCCGGGGACAGGGGCCTACGAGCAGTACTTC

j_gene: TRBJ1-5
v_gene: TRBV5-5
d_gene: NA
abundance: NA
CDR3aa: CASSLSQMGADQPQHF
CDR3nt: TGTGCCAGCAGCCTCTCCCAGATGGGGGCGGATCAGCCCCAGCATTTT

j_gene: TRBJ2-1
v_gene: TRBV19
d_gene: NA
abundance: NA
CDR3aa: CASSIGWGDHYNEQFF
CDR3nt: TGTGCCAGTAGTATTGGATGGGGGGACCACTACAATGAGCAGTTCTTC

j_gene: TRBJ1-3
v_gene: TRBV7-9
d_gene: NA
abundance: NA
CDR3aa: CASSLSLGGVSGNTIYF
CDR3nt: TGTGCCAGCAGCTTATCGTTGGGGGGAGTGTCTGGAAACACCATATATTTT

j_gene: TRBJ2-1
v_gene: TRBV6-5
d_gene: TRBD2
abundance: NA
CDR3aa: CASRSGGVYNEQFF
CDR3nt: TGTGCCAGCAGAAGCGGGGGGGTATACAATGAGCAGTTCTTC

j_gene: TRBJ2-5
v_gene: TRBV6-5
d_gene: TRBD1
abundance: NA
CDR3aa: CASSSPGQGRETQYF
CDR3nt: TGTGCCAGCAGTTCCCCGGGACAGGGTAGGGAGACCCAGTACTTC

j_gene: TRBJ1-2
v_gene: TRBV2
d_gene: NA
abundance: NA
CDR3aa: CASSEFRDTYGYTF
CDR3nt: TGTGCCAGCAGTGAATTCCGGGACACCTATGGCTACACCTTC

j_gene: TRBJ1-3
v_gene: TRBV5-1
d_gene: NA
abundance: few
CDR3aa: CASSLGRIEDTIYF
CDR3nt: TGCGCCAGCAGCTTGGGACGGATAGAGGACACCATATATTTT

j_gene: TRBJ2-5
v_gene: TRBV7-7
d_gene: NA
abundance: NA
CDR3aa: CASSEGRTQLKETQYF
CDR3nt: TGTGCTAGCAGCGAAGGTCGGACTCAACTAAAAGAGACCCAGTACTTC

j_gene: TRBJ1-6
v_gene: TRBV7-9
d_gene: TRBD1
abundance: NA
CDR3aa: CASSSGQENSPLHF
CDR3nt: TGTGCCAGCAGCTCAGGACAGGAAAATTCACCCCTCCACTTT

j_gene: TRBJ1-4
v_gene: TRBV6-1
d_gene: TRBD1
abundance: NA
CDR3aa: CASSVRDRATTNEKLFF
CDR3nt: TGTGCCAGCAGTGTAAGGGACAGGGCCACAACTAATGAAAAACTGTTTTTT

j_gene: TRBJ1-1
v_gene: TRBV28
d_gene: NA
abundance: NA
CDR3aa: CASSMNTEAFF
CDR3nt: TGTGCCAGCAGCATGAACACTGAAGCTTTCTTT

j_gene: TRBJ1-2
v_gene: TRBV7-9
d_gene: TRBD1
abundance: NA
CDR3aa: CASSNPTGVGGDGYTF
CDR3nt: TGTGCCAGCAGCAACCCGACAGGGGTAGGAGGGGATGGCTACACCTTC

j_gene: TRBJ2-5
v_gene: TRBV6-2/TRBV6-3
d_gene: TRBD2
abundance: NA
CDR3aa: CASSTGLAGYQETQYF
CDR3nt: TGTGCCAGCAGTACCGGACTAGCGGGGTACCAAGAGACCCAGTACTTC

j_gene: TRBJ2-1
v_gene: TRBV4-1
d_gene: TRBD2
abundance: NA
CDR3aa: CASSQDPTSGLLEQFF
CDR3nt: TGCGCCAGCAGCCAAGATCCGACTAGCGGTCTTCTGGAGCAGTTCTTC

j_gene: TRBJ2-6
v_gene: TRBV6-5
d_gene: NA
abundance: NA
CDR3aa: CASSWSPSSGANVLTF
CDR3nt: TGTGCCAGCAGTTGGAGTCCTAGCTCTGGGGCCAACGTCCTGACTTTC

j_gene: TRBJ1-2
v_gene: TRBV9
d_gene: NA
abundance: NA
CDR3aa: CASSGGGDYGYTF
CDR3nt: TGTGCCAGCAGCGGTGGGGGGGACTATGGCTACACCTTC

j_gene: TRBJ2-1
v_gene: TRBV6-5
d_gene: TRBD1
abundance: NA
CDR3aa: CASSYGTGWNEQFF
CDR3nt: TGTGCCAGCAGTTACGGGACAGGGTGGAATGAGCAGTTCTTC

j_gene: TRBJ2-1
v_gene: TRBV12-3/TRBV12-4
d_gene: TRBD1
abundance: NA
CDR3aa: CASNSRTGYEQFF
CDR3nt: TGTGCCAGCAACTCACGGACAGGGTATGAGCAGTTCTTC

j_gene: TRBJ1-1
v_gene: TRBV6-5
d_gene: NA
abundance: NA
CDR3aa: CASSYGRVSNTEAFF
CDR3nt: TGTGCCAGCAGTTATGGCAGGGTATCGAACACTGAAGCTTTCTTT

j_gene: TRBJ2-5
v_gene: TRBV11-1
d_gene: NA
abundance: NA
CDR3aa: CASSLAYGQQETQYF
CDR3nt: TGTGCCAGCAGCTTAGCCTACGGACAGCAAGAGACCCAGTACTTC

j_gene: TRBJ2-7
v_gene: TRBV4-1
d_gene: NA
abundance: NA
CDR3aa: CASSPLSGDYEQYF
CDR3nt: TGCGCCAGCAGCCCTCTTTCGGGTGACTACGAGCAGTACTTC

j_gene: TRBJ2-2
v_gene: TRBV5-1
d_gene: TRBD1
abundance: NA
CDR3aa: CASSLEGQGDTGELFF
CDR3nt: TGCGCCAGCAGCTTGGAGGGCCAGGGGGACACCGGGGAGCTGTTTTTT